One and the same sample provided the 22 T cell receptor beta chains below, sequenced in a study of cytomegalovirus exposure and HLA in healthy donors. Both 60 Vbeta primers and 13 Jbeta primers went into the PCR. Clones were read by immunoSEQ multiplex PCR, and TCRdb kept only the in-frame ones, dropping some. In all, the sample yields about 210,000 clones. Sequenced sample: PBMCs. These receptors originate from a woman aged 25 to 39 in good health and CMV-seropositive.

This chain connects TRBV7-9 to TRBJ1-6; 9 bases are shared with TRBD1. CDR3 length equals 15 residues. Germline V CDR1 and CDR2: SEHNR, FQNEAQ (reference sequence). With V trimmed by 4 bases and J by 7 bases, 5 bases remained unmatched. CDR3: CASSWGQGGNSPLHF. As DNA, the CDR3 is TGTGCCAGCAGCTGGGGACAGGGTGGAAATTCACCCCTCCACTTT.

This chain links TRBV5-1 with TRBJ2-3, with D perhaps matching TRBD1 (6 bases). Between the trimmed V and J ends, which lost 4 bases and 4 bases, there was a span of 13 bases. The length of the CDR3 is 14 residues. Germline V gene sequence: CDR1 SGHRS, CDR2 YFSETQ. CDR3 region: CASSAGQRADTQYF. The CDR3 coding sequence is TGCGCCAGCAGCGCCGGACAGAGGGCAGATACGCAGTATTTT.

This chain uses TRBV27 with TRBJ1-1, with 7 positions matching TRBD1. The germline CDR1 and CDR2 sequences are MNHEY and SMNVEV (reference sequence). The CDR3 runs to 18 residues. The J segment lost 3 bases and the V segment lost 6 bases, leaving 19 bases of the junction unmatched. The CDR3 protein is CASSVTPGTVYPDTEAFF. The CDR3 nucleotides read TGTGCCAGCAGCGTCACCCCCGGGACAGTTTATCCCGACACTGAAGCTTTCTTT.

Details on this clone: An end of the junction differs from the germline gene, which may be a read error. The chain recombines TRBV20-1 with TRBJ1-2; no reliable D call. This CDR3 contains 10 residues. Germline V lookup: CDR1 DFQATT, CDR2 SNEGSKA (reference sequence). This CDR3 is CSARVGDYTF. The CDR3 nucleotides read TGCAGTGCCAGAGTAGGAGACTACACCTTC.

This chain uses TRBV5-1 with TRBJ1-1, with D uncertain. The V gene lost 1 base and the J gene lost 0 bases, with 10 bases spanning the gap. Germline lookup yields CDR1 SGHRS and CDR2 YFSETQ. This CDR3 is built from 15 residues. This CDR3 reads CASSLREGMNTEAFF. As DNA, the CDR3 is TGCGCCAGCAGCTTGAGGGAGGGTATGAACACTGAAGCTTTCTTT.

The chain has TRBV6-1 and TRBJ1-5; 7 bases agree with TRBD1. CDR1 is MNHNS and CDR2 is SASEGT in the germline V gene. Unmatched junction bases numbered 8, after V lost 9 bases and J lost 6 bases. This CDR3 spans 13 amino acids. CDR3 in amino acids: CASVGTVGQPQHF. Here the CDR3 DNA reads TGTGCCAGTGTAGGGACAGTCGGTCAGCCCCAGCATTTT.

The gene calls are TRBV5-4 and TRBJ2-3, with 10 nucleotides matching TRBD1. CDR1 and CDR2 from the germline V gene are SGHNT and YYREEE (reference sequence). This CDR3 comprises 15 residues. The J segment lost 2 bases and the V segment lost 5 bases, leaving 5 bases of the junction unmatched. CDR3 amino acids: CASSMGQGITDTQYF. The CDR3 nucleotides read TGTGCCAGCAGTATGGGACAGGGGATCACAGATACGCAGTATTTT.

V usage is TRBV6-5 and J usage is TRBJ2-3; 8 nucleotides line up with TRBD2. CDR3 size: 15 residues. In germline, CDR1 is MNHEY, CDR2 SVGAGI. Trimming cost V 4 bases and J 1 base; bases outside gene matches: 4. CDR3 loop: CASSWGLVGTDTQYF. Written as DNA, the CDR3 is TGTGCCAGCAGTTGGGGACTAGTGGGCACAGATACGCAGTATTTT.

V and J are TRBV29-1 and TRBJ2-7; D remains ambiguous. Germline V gives CDR1 SQVTM, CDR2 ANQGSEA. This CDR3 spans 11 amino acids. The ends were cut back, 4 bases at V and 2 bases at J, with 6 bases in the middle. The CDR3 region has the DNA TGCAGCGTTGTCTCAGCCTACGAGCAGTACTTC. It yields the protein CSVVSAYEQYF.

The chain carries TRBV6-6 and TRBJ2-3; TRBD2 matches 7 bases. V shed 6 bases and J 5 bases; nucleotides not matched to a gene: 8. CDR1 is MNHNY, CDR2 SVGAGI, per germline (reference sequence). The CDR3 extends over 14 amino acids. CDR3 nucleotides: TGTGCCAGCAGGGCGGTGGGGGGGGGAGATACGCAGTATTTT. Its protein is CASRAVGGGDTQYF.

About this clone: No conserved phenylalanine or tryptophan ends this CDR3, so it is likely a read error. J is TRBJ1-1 and V is TRBV10-3; TRBD1 matches 8 bases. The junction had 8 bases not matched to a gene; V was cut back by 10 bases and J by 7 bases. The length of the CDR3 is 12 residues. The germline CDR1 and CDR2 sequences are ENHRY and SYGVKD. The CDR3 loop is CATRQGSNEAFS. The CDR3 DNA follows: TGTGCCACCAGACAGGGGTCTAATGAAGCTTTCTCT.

The CDR3 nucleotides read TGTGCCAGCAGTTATGGCGGGGGGAGGGACGAGCAGTACTTC. Its translation is CASSYGGGRDEQYF. The chain recombines TRBV6-5 with TRBJ2-7; 8 nucleotides align to TRBD2. The V gene's germline CDR1 is MNHEY and CDR2 SVGAGI. CDR3 size: 14 residues. Germline trimming cut 3 bases from V and 5 bases from J; bases unmatched to any gene: 6.

This rearrangement joins TRBV7-9 to TRBJ1-6; D is perhaps TRBD1 (6 bases). Trimming took 5 bases from V and 3 from J, leaving 14 bases between them. This CDR3 is built from 16 residues. Germline CDR1 and CDR2: SEHNR and FQNEAQ (reference sequence). CDR3: CASSRGGRGYNSPLHF. The CDR3 nucleotides are TGTGCCAGCAGCCGCGGGGGCAGGGGCTATAATTCACCCCTCCACTTT.

The chain has TRBV5-4 and TRBJ1-4, with 9 bases identical to TRBD1. The CDR3 is 17 residues long. Germline V gives CDR1 SGHNT, CDR2 YYREEE (reference sequence). J gave up 7 bases and V 4 bases, and 14 bases lay outside the gene matches. DNA for the CDR3: TGTGCCAGCAGCCGCGCCCGGCCGGGACAGGGAGGTGAAAAACTGTTTTTT. Protein: CASSRARPGQGGEKLFF.

The gene calls are TRBV10-3 and TRBJ1-2; possibly TRBD1 for D (5 bases). Germline CDR1 is ENHRY and CDR2 is SYGVKD. V dropped 3 bases and J dropped 0 bases, with 11 bases sitting between them. This CDR3 has 15 residues. CDR3 in amino acids: CAISDGQGPNYGYTF. In DNA form, the CDR3 reads TGTGCCATCAGTGATGGTCAGGGCCCTAACTATGGCTACACCTTC.

The chain is built from TRBV5-5 and TRBJ1-2; no definite D call. This CDR3 is 17 amino acids long. Germline CDR1 reads SGHKS; CDR2 reads YYEKEE (reference sequence). Trimming took off 2 bases at V and 2 bases at J, with 19 bases between the two ends. CDR3 residues: CASSLVGNLLGNYGYTF. The DNA for the CDR3 is TGTGCCAGCAGCTTAGTAGGTAACTTGTTGGGCAACTATGGCTACACCTTC.

V usage is TRBV6-1 and J usage is TRBJ2-3; 9 nucleotides align to TRBD1. Germline V gene lookup returns CDR1 MNHNS and CDR2 SASEGT. After removal of 5 bases from V and 4 bases from J, the junction contained 7 bases not matched to a gene. This CDR3 comprises 15 residues. The CDR3 reads CASSKGQGAADTQYF. In nucleotides, the CDR3 is TGTGCCAGCAGTAAGGGACAGGGAGCGGCAGATACGCAGTATTTT.

On this clone: Distinct nucleotide sequences in the sample also encode this CDR3. The genes are TRBV5-1 and TRBJ2-7, with D possibly TRBD2 on 6 matching bases. Trimming pared 4 bases from V and 1 base from J, leaving 15 bases between. The CDR3 is 15 residues long. CDR1 is SGHRS, CDR2 YFSETQ, per germline. The CDR3 nucleotides read TGCGCCAGCAGCCAGACGGGACTCCGATCCTACGAGCAGTACTTC. Residues: CASSQTGLRSYEQYF.

The chain is built from TRBV9 and TRBJ2-1, with 11 bases that match TRBD2. Germline-derived CDR1 and CDR2 are SGDLS and YYNGEE. The CDR3 length is 17 residues. Trimming removed 2 bases from V and 3 bases from J; junction bases left unmatched: 7. The CDR3 nucleotides are TGTGCCAGCAGCGTCCTAGCGGGGGGCCCAAACTACAATGAGCAGTTCTTC. It specifies CASSVLAGGPNYNEQFF.

The chain uses TRBV19 and TRBJ2-7; 7 bases fit TRBD2. The CDR3 is 14 residues long. From germline, CDR1 is LNHDA and CDR2 SQIVND (reference sequence). Trimming took 5 bases from V and 4 from J; bases not matched to a gene: 8. The CDR3 DNA reads TGTGCCAGTAGTCCTCCGGGACTACTTTACGAGCAGTACTTC. As protein: CASSPPGLLYEQYF.

The V call is TRBV19, the J call TRBJ1-4, with D maybe TRBD1 (5 bases). V lost 5 bases to trimming and J lost 0 bases, with 10 bases between them. The germline CDR1 and CDR2 sequences are LNHDA and SQIVND (reference sequence). The CDR3 runs to 15 residues. The CDR3 DNA sequence: TGTGCCAGTAGTCCCCCAGGGACAACTAATGAAAAACTGTTTTTT. This translates into CASSPPGTTNEKLFF. Full variable domain (remainder filled in from reference TRBV19 and TRBJ1-4): DGGITQSPKYLFRKEGQNVTLSCEQNLNHDAMYWYRQDPGQGLRLIYYSQIVNDFQKGDIAEGYSVSREKKESFPLTVTSAQKNPTAFYLCASSPPGTTNEKLFFGSGTQLSVL.

The chain has TRBV18 and TRBJ2-7; 9 positions agree with TRBD1. Germline V gives CDR1 KGHSH, CDR2 LQKENI. The CDR3 sequence is 15 residues long. The junction had 4 bases not matched to a gene; V was cut back by 2 bases and J by 2 bases. In nucleotides, the CDR3 is TGTGCCAGCTCACCAGCTCGGACAGGGGCCTACGAGCAGTACTTC. Protein: CASSPARTGAYEQYF.